This T cell receptor (beta chain) was captured in a study of OX40 agonist ivuxolimab in advanced cancers. Overall study: Patient treatment consisted of intravenous ivuxolimab administration every 2 weeks at 0.01 to 10 mg/kg. Findings and limits, study-wide: With doses of 0.1-3.0 mg/kg, partial responders showed among the lowest clonal expansion.

The data were produced by immunoSEQ multiplex PCR, yet TCRdb's version contains in-frame clones alone and is incomplete. The sample contains about 13,000 clones, under 70% of which appear only once. Germline CDR1 is SGDLS and CDR2 is YYNGEE. V was clipped by 3 bases and J by 9 bases; unmatched bases: 11. CDR3 length equals 15 residues. About this clone: Its antigen is as yet unknown.

Individuals having autoimmune disease history or systemic immunosuppression were not enrolled. This chain joins TRBV9 and TRBJ2-1; 8 nucleotides align to TRBD2. The sequences come from CD4+ or CD8+ T cells sorted from blood, collected in a trial of the OX40 agonist ivuxolimab. The sequence was obtained from an adult with an advanced solid tumor such as melanoma, head and neck, liver or kidney cancer. DNA for the CDR3: TGTGCCAGCAGCGCCCAGCGGGGGCGTCCTGTTGAGCAGTTCTTC. Its protein product is CASSAQRGRPVEQFF.